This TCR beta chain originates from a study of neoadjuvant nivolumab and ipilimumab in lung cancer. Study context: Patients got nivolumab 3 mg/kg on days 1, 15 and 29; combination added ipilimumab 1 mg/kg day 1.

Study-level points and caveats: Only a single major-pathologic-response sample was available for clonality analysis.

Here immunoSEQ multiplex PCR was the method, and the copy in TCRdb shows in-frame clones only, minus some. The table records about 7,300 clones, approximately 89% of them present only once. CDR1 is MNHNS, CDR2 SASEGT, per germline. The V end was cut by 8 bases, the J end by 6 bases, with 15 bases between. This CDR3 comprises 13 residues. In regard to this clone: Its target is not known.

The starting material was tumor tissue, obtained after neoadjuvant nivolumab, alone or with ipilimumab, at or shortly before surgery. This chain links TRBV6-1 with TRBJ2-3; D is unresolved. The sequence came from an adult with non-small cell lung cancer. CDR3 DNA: TGTGCCAGCCTTCCCATCCAGGCCGATACGCAGTATTTT. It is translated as CASLPIQADTQYF.